This T cell receptor beta chain came from a study of regulatory T cells in long-lasting Graves disease. Study conclusions and caveats: Persistent patients had more shared public clonotypes (fewer than 3,000) than new patients (approximately 920).

In building TCR beta libraries, iRepertoire HTBI primers were used together with Arm-PCR of CDR3 regions. TCRdb itself ran the multiplex PCR reads through MiXCR, one entry per CDR3 protein. The table includes approximately 350,000 distinct CDR3 sequences, roughly 17% detected once. Time point meaning: newly diagnosed GD, antithyroid drugs for less than 3 months. Scientists built the TCR library using RNA that was extracted from PBMCs. The EDTA tubes were filled with approximately 10 milliliters of drawn peripheral blood. The V end lost 6 bases, the J end lost 4 bases, and 14 bases lay between the germline ends. CDR3 size: 14 residues. The germline CDR1 and CDR2 sequences are SGHKS and YYEKEE (reference sequence). This clonotype occurred a few times. Its antigen is undetermined. In addition, the sample was reused for a study of T cells in Graves' hyperthyroidism and ophthalmopathy. From that second work: During a first-round RT-PCR of the TCR CDR3, the HTBI primer set was used.

The sample was peripheral blood mononuclear cells (PBMCs), taken at new diagnosis, from a patient treated with antithyroid drugs. The receptor comes from a young woman with Graves disease. V is TRBV5-5 and J is TRBJ1-5; D remains unclear. Here the CDR3 DNA reads TGTGCCAGCACCACTTGGACCGGGAATCAGCCCCAGCATTTT. It is translated as CASTTWTGNQPQHF.